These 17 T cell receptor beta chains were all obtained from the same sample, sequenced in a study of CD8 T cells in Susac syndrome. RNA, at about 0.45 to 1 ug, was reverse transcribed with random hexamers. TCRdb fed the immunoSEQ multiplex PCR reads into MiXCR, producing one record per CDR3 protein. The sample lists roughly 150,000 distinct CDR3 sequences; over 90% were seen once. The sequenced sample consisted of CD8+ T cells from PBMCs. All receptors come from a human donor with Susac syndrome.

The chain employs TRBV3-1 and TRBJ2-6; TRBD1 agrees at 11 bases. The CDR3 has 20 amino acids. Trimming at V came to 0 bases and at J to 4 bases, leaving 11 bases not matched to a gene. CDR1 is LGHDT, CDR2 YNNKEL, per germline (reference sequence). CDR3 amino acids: CASSQERRDRGDPGANVLTF. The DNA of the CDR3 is TGTGCCAGCAGCCAAGAGAGACGGGACAGGGGGGATCCGGGGGCCAACGTCCTGACTTTC.

In DNA form, the CDR3 reads TGTGCCATCAGTGAGTCTGGGACAGCCTACGAGCAGTACTTC. This encodes CAISESGTAYEQYF. V gene TRBV10-3 combines with J gene TRBJ2-7; 7 bases match TRBD1. Germline V gives CDR1 ENHRY, CDR2 SYGVKD. The CDR3 length is 14 residues. V was clipped by 0 bases and J by 2 bases; unmatched bases: 1.

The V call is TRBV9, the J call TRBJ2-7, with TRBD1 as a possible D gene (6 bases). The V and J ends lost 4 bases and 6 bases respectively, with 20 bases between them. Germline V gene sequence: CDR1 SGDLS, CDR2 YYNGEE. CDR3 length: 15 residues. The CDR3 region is CASSSTGALGGEQYF. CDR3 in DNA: TGTGCCAGCAGCTCGACAGGAGCCTTAGGGGGCGAGCAGTACTTC.

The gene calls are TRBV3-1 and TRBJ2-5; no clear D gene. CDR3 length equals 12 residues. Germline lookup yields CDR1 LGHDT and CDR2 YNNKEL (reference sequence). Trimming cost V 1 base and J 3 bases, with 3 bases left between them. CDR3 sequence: CASSQAEETQYF. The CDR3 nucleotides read TGTGCCAGCAGCCAAGCCGAAGAGACCCAGTACTTC.

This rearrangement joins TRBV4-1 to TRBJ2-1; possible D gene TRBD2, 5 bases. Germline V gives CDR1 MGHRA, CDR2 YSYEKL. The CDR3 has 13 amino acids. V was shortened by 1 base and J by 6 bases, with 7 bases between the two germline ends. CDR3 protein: CASSQVGGNEQFF. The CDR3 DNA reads TGCGCCAGCAGCCAAGTTGGAGGCAATGAGCAGTTCTTC.

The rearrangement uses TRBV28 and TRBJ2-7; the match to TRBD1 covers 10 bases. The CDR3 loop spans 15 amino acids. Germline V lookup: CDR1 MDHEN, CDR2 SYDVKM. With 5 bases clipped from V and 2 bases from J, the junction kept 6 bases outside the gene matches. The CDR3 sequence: CASSPQGQGPYEQYF. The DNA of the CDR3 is TGTGCCAGCAGTCCCCAGGGACAGGGGCCCTACGAGCAGTACTTC.

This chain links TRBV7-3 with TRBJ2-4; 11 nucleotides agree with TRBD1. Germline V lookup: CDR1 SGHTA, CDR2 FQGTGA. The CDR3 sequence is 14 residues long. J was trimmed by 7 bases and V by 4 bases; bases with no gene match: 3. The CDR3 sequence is CASSSGQGGNIQYF. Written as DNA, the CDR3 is TGTGCCAGCAGCTCGGGACAGGGGGGTAACATTCAGTACTTC. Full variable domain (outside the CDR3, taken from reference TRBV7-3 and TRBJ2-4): GAGVSQTPSNKVTEKGKYVELRCDPISGHTALYWYRQSLGQGPEFLIYFQGTGAADDSGLPNDRFFAVRPEGSVSTLKIQRTERGDSAVYLCASSSGQGGNIQYFGAGTRLSVL.

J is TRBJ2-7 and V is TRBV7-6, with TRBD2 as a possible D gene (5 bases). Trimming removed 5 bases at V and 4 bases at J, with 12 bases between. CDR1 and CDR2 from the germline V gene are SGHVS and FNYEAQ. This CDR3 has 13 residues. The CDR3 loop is CASSPSLGYEQYF. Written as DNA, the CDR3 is TGTGCCAGCAGCCCTAGCTTGGGATACGAGCAGTACTTC.

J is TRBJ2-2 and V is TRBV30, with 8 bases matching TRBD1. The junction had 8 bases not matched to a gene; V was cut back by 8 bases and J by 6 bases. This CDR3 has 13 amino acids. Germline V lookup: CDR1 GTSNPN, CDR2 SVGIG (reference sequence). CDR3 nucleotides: TGTGCCGTGGACAGGGCGAGCCCCGGGGAGCTGTTTTTT. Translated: CAVDRASPGELFF.

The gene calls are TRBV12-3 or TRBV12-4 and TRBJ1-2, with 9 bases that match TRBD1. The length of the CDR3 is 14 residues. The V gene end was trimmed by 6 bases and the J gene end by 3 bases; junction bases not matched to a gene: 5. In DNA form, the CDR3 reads TGTGCCAGCAGGGTGGGACAGGGTGACTATGGCTACACCTTC. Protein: CASRVGQGDYGYTF.

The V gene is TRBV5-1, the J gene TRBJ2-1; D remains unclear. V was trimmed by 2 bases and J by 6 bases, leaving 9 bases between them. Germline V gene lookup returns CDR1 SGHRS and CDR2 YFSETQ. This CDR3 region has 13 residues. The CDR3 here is CASSFRPANEQFF. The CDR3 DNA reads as TGCGCCAGCAGCTTCCGACCGGCCAATGAGCAGTTCTTC.

CDR3: CASSLDFGELFF. CDR3 nucleotides: TGTGCCAGCAGCCTTGATTTCGGGGAGCTGTTTTTT. The V and J genes are TRBV9 and TRBJ2-2; D is ambiguous. The V and J ends lost 4 bases and 7 bases respectively, with 8 bases between them. CDR1 SGDLS and CDR2 YYNGEE come from the germline V gene. There are 12 residues in the CDR3.

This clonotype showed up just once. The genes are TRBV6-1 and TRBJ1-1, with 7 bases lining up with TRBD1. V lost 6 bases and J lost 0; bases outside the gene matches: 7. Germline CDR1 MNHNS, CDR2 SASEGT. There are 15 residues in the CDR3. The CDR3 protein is CASRVTDRMNTEAFF. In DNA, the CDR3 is TGTGCCAGCAGGGTGACGGACAGGATGAACACTGAAGCTTTCTTT.

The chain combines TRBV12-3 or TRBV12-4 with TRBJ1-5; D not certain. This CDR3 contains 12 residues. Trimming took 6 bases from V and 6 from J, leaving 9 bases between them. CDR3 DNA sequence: TGTGCCAGCAGGCCGGGTAGTCAGCCCCAGCATTTT. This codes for CASRPGSQPQHF.

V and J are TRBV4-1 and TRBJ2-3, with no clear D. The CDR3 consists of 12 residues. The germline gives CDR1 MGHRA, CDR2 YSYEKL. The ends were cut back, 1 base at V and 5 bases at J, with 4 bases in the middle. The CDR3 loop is CASSQVLDTQYF. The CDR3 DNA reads TGCGCCAGCAGCCAAGTTCTAGATACGCAGTATTTT.

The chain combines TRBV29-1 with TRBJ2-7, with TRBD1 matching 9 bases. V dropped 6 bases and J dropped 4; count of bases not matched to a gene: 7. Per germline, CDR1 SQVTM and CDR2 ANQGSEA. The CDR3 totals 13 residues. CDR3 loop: CSVYPGQGYEQYF. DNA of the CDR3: TGCAGCGTATACCCGGGACAGGGTTACGAGCAGTACTTC.

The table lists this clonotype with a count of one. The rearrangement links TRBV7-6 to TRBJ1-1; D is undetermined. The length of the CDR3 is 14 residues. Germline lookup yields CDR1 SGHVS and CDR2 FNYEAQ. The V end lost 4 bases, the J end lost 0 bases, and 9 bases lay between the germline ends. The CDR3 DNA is TGTGCCAGCAGCTCCCTCCAGATGAACACTGAAGCTTTCTTT. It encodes CASSSLQMNTEAFF.